Listed here are 21 T cell receptor beta chains from one sample, sequenced in a study of molecular identifiers for immune sequencing clone quantification. TCRdb re-called the PCR reads with MiXCR, one entry per CDR3 protein. The sample holds about 2,300 distinct CDR3 sequences, around 24% seen once. Sequenced sample: naive CD8+ T cells from blood, with Jurkat cell RNA spiked in. Subset reported: FACS-sorted CD8+CD4-CCR7+CD45RA+ naive T cells. All receptors come from a human donor in good health. Some libraries in this study had Jurkat cell RNA spiked in.

This clonotype rates as medium-sized. The rearrangement links TRBV6-1 to TRBJ1-1; D remains unclear. CDR1 MNHNS and CDR2 SASEGT come from the germline V gene. CDR3 length equals 10 residues. The V and J ends lost 6 bases and 1 base respectively, with 0 bases between them. CDR3 DNA: TGTGCCAGCAGGAACACTGAAGCTTTCTTT. Its translation is CASRNTEAFF.

In its sample, this clonotype is medium-sized. V gene TRBV6-5 combines with J gene TRBJ2-3; 9 bases line up with TRBD1. There are 16 residues in the CDR3. Germline V gene sequence: CDR1 MNHEY, CDR2 SVGAGI. V was clipped by 6 bases and J by 0 bases; unmatched bases: 7. CDR3 residues: CASSEEQGASTDTQYF. In DNA form, the CDR3 reads TGTGCCAGCAGCGAAGAACAGGGGGCTAGCACAGATACGCAGTATTTT.

By share, this clonotype counts as medium-sized. The chain carries TRBV7-2 and TRBJ2-5; a weak D match, TRBD1 (6 bases). V gave up 5 bases and J gave up 0 bases, with 19 bases separating them. This CDR3 is built from 17 residues. The germline V gene encodes CDR1 SGHTA and CDR2 FQGNSA. This CDR3 is CASSKEPPQGYQETQYF. CDR3 bases: TGTGCCAGCAGCAAAGAGCCCCCACAGGGTTACCAAGAGACCCAGTACTTC.

Worth noting for this clonotype: A much larger clone lies a single base off, so this may be a read error. The chain joins TRBV7-9 to TRBJ2-1; the match to TRBD2 covers 10 bases. Germline V gene sequence: CDR1 SEHNR, CDR2 FQNEAQ (reference sequence). The CDR3 has 14 residues. CDR3 protein: CASKSGRAMNEQLF. CDR3 coding DNA: TGTGCCAGCAAAAGCGGGAGGGCCATGAATGAGCAGCTCTTC.

This chain joins TRBV29-1 and TRBJ2-3, with TRBD2 as a possible D gene (6 bases). From germline, CDR1 is SQVTM and CDR2 ANQGSEA. The CDR3 sequence is 12 residues long. V was cut by 7 bases and J by 4 bases, with 12 bases left in between. The CDR3 protein is CSAPEGSDTQYF. CDR3 sequence (DNA): TGCAGCGCCCCGGAGGGGTCAGATACGCAGTATTTT.

Judged by abundance, this clonotype is large (0.1 to 1%). The V and J genes are TRBV7-9 and TRBJ2-7; the D gene is possibly TRBD1 (6 bases). This CDR3 region has 13 residues. V was clipped by 5 bases and J by 4 bases, with 12 bases between them. Germline CDR1 and CDR2: SEHNR and FQNEAQ (reference sequence). CDR3 amino acids: CASSPGTLYEQYF. CDR3 nucleotide sequence: TGTGCCAGCAGCCCCGGGACATTGTACGAGCAGTACTTC.

The chain joins TRBV12-3 or TRBV12-4 to TRBJ2-7; D remains unclear. V lost 5 bases and J 2 bases, leaving 7 bases between the germline ends. The CDR3 consists of 12 residues. CDR3: CASSPNTYEQYF. CDR3 DNA sequence: TGTGCCAGCAGTCCCAATACCTACGAGCAGTACTTC.

This clonotype is labeled medium-sized (0.01 to 0.1%). The genes are TRBV28 and TRBJ2-7, with unresolved D. Germline-derived CDR1 and CDR2 are MDHEN and SYDVKM. The CDR3 extends over 11 amino acids. Trimming shortened V by 5 bases and J by 6 bases, and 8 bases separated the two germline ends. CDR3 loop: CASSRLGEQYF. The CDR3 bases are TGTGCCAGCAGTCGTCTGGGCGAGCAGTACTTC.

This clonotype is deemed large. The V gene is TRBV20-1, the J gene TRBJ2-7; D is perhaps TRBD2 (6 bases). This CDR3 spans 13 amino acids. V was pared by 3 bases and J by 4 bases, with 13 bases between. Germline loops: CDR1 DFQATT, CDR2 SNEGSKA (reference sequence). The CDR3 DNA reads TGCAGTGCTAGCCCCATAGGGAGGTACGAGCAGTACTTC. Its translation is CSASPIGRYEQYF.

This clonotype is medium-sized within its sample. The chain combines TRBV5-1 with TRBJ2-2; TRBD1 aligns across 7 bases. The CDR3 has 15 amino acids. CDR1 is SGHRS and CDR2 is YFSETQ in the germline V gene. The ends lost 1 base at V and 4 bases at J; junction bases unmatched: 4. The CDR3 sequence: CASSLWTGATGELFF. CDR3 nucleotides: TGCGCCAGCAGCTTGTGGACAGGAGCCACCGGGGAGCTGTTTTTT.

This clonotype is medium-sized (0.01 to 0.1%) within its sample. The V and J genes are TRBV9 and TRBJ2-5; TRBD1 is a possible D gene (6 bases). CDR3 length equals 14 residues. V was pared by 4 bases and J by 4 bases, with 14 bases between. Germline loops: CDR1 SGDLS, CDR2 YYNGEE. Here the CDR3 reads CASSSGDAGETQYF. CDR3 sequence (DNA): TGTGCCAGCAGCTCAGGGGACGCCGGAGAGACCCAGTACTTC.

This clonotype rates as medium-sized (0.01 to 0.1%). V and J are TRBV7-8 and TRBJ2-5, with 12 bases lining up with TRBD2. The germline V gene encodes CDR1 SGHVS and CDR2 FQNEAQ. The CDR3 spans 17 residues. With 6 bases clipped from V and 2 bases from J, the junction kept 10 bases outside the gene matches. CDR3 in amino acids: CASRIPGLAGWQETQYF. CDR3 nucleotide sequence: TGTGCCAGCAGGATACCGGGACTAGCGGGTTGGCAAGAGACCCAGTACTTC.

Of note for this clonotype: One base away lies a much larger clone, so this may be a sequencing read error. This chain uses TRBV14 with TRBJ2-2; D tentatively reads TRBD1 or TRBD2 (5 bases each). The CDR3 has 13 residues. Germline CDR1 is SGHDN and CDR2 is FVKESK. The CDR3 region has the DNA TGTGCCAGCAACCAAGTGGGGGCCGGGGAGCTGTTTTTT. Residues: CASNQVGAGELFF.

As to this clonotype: A much larger clone differs from this one at a single base, so this may be a read error. The chain employs TRBV6-5 and TRBJ2-2, with a possible D match to TRBD2 (6 bases). Germline V gene lookup returns CDR1 MNHEY and CDR2 SVGAGI. This CDR3 comprises 13 residues. The CDR3 sequence: CASSYMDYREPFF. The DNA for the CDR3 is TGTGCCAGCAGTTACATGGACTATCGGGAGCCGTTTTTT.

This clonotype was observed a single time. Being one base from a much bigger clone, this may be a read error. In this CDR3 the conserved last residue, phenylalanine or tryptophan, is missing, so a read error is likely. V is TRBV29-1 and J is TRBJ2-5; 7 bases agree with TRBD1. Germline-derived CDR1 and CDR2 are SQVTM and ANQGSEA. The V segment lost 6 bases and the J segment 0 bases; nucleotides outside the gene matches: 16. The CDR3 is 17 amino acids. CDR3 sequence reads: CSVRQPGTATYQETQYL. As DNA, the CDR3 is TGCAGCGTACGCCAACCGGGGACAGCAACGTACCAAGAGACCCAGTACCTC.

This clonotype was seen a handful of times. This sequence joins TRBV7-9 and TRBJ2-3; 12 bases line up with TRBD2. Germline loops: CDR1 SEHNR, CDR2 FQNEAQ (reference sequence). The CDR3 totals 19 residues. With V trimmed by 5 bases and J by 0 bases, 12 bases remained unmatched. Here the CDR3 DNA reads TGTGCCAGCAGCCTAGGAAGGCTAGCGGGAGGGCCTAGCACAGATACGCAGTATTTT. Encoded protein: CASSLGRLAGGPSTDTQYF.

The chain employs TRBV27 and TRBJ2-7; TRBD2 agrees at 7 bases. Germline CDR1 MNHEY, CDR2 SMNVEV (reference sequence). Losses at the gene ends were 5 bases for V and 3 bases for J; bases not matched to a gene: 1. The CDR3 is 12 amino acids. As DNA, the CDR3 is TGTGCCAGCAGTGCTAGCGGCTACGAGCAGTACTTC. This translates into CASSASGYEQYF.

This clonotype is termed medium-sized. The chain links TRBV20-1 to TRBJ2-1; D unresolved. V was clipped by 6 bases and J by 3 bases, with 15 bases between them. The CDR3 is 14 residues long. CDR1 and CDR2 (germline): DFQATT, SNEGSKA (reference sequence). Here the CDR3 DNA reads TGCAGTGCCCCCGCGGTAGCCTACTACAATGAGCAGTTCTTC. Its protein product is CSAPAVAYYNEQFF.

By its share, this clonotype is medium-sized. The chain combines TRBV28 with TRBJ1-1, with no clear D. This CDR3 is 14 amino acids long. V lost 8 bases and J 1 base, leaving 14 bases between the germline ends. Germline assignment: CDR1 MDHEN and CDR2 SYDVKM. The chain's CDR3 is CASVIHVANTEAFF. The CDR3 DNA follows: TGTGCCAGCGTTATCCACGTGGCGAACACTGAAGCTTTCTTT.

J is TRBJ2-5 and V is TRBV19, with 10 bases lining up with TRBD1. Germline lookup yields CDR1 LNHDA and CDR2 SQIVND (reference sequence). The CDR3 runs to 14 residues. Trimming at V came to 5 bases and at J to 7 bases, leaving 7 bases not matched to a gene. This chain's CDR3 is CASSDGTGVGTQYF. CDR3 DNA sequence: TGTGCCAGTAGTGATGGGACAGGGGTCGGGACCCAGTACTTC.

By sample share, this clonotype is medium-sized. The rearrangement uses TRBV12-3 or TRBV12-4 and TRBJ2-7; tentatively, D is TRBD1 (5 bases). The CDR3 covers 13 residues. Trimming took 3 bases from V and 4 from J, leaving 10 bases between them. CDR3 sequence reads: CASSLGRAYEQYF. The DNA of the CDR3 is TGTGCCAGCAGTTTGGGCAGGGCATACGAGCAGTACTTC.